What follows describes a single TCR beta chain. The CDR3 is 15 amino acids. Per the germline V gene, CDR1 is KGHSH and CDR2 is LQKENI. J was trimmed by 1 base and V by 4 bases; bases with no gene match: 6. The data belong to a study of blood T cell repertoires in COVID-19. The protocol was immunoSEQ multiplex PCR, while the TCRdb copy is restricted to in-frame clones and leaves out a portion. Of roughly 300,000 clones listed, approximately 89% are singletons. The chain carries TRBV18 and TRBJ1-1; 7 positions match TRBD1. The source of this sequence is a woman aged 25 to 39 with COVID-19, enrolled during active disease. Sequencing was carried out using peripheral blood. CDR3 amino acids: CASSQAGTANTEAFF. The CDR3 DNA reads as TGTGCCAGCTCACAAGCCGGGACAGCGAACACTGAAGCTTTCTTT. The full variable domain, its missing parts supplied by reference TRBV18 and TRBJ1-1, is NAGVMQNPRHLVRRRGQEARLRCSPMKGHSHVYWYRQLPEEGLKFMVYLQKENIIDESGMPKERFSAEFPKEGPSILRIQQVVRGDSAAYFCASSQAGTANTEAFFGQGTRLTVV.